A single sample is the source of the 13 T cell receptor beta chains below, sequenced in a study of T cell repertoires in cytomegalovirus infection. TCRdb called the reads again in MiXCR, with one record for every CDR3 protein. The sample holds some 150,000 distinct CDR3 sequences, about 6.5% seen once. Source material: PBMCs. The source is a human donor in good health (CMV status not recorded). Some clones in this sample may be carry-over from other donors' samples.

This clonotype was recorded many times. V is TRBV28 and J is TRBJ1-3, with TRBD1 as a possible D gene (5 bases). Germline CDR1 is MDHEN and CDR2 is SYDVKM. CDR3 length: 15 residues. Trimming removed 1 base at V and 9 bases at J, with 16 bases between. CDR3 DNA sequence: TGTGCCAGCAGTTTATCAGGGTTTGCCGTCGGCACCATATATTTT. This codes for CASSLSGFAVGTIYF.

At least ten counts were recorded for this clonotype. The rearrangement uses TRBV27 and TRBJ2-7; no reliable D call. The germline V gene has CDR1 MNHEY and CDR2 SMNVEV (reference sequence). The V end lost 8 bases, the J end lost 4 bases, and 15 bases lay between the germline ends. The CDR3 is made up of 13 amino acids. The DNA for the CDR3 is TGTGCCAGCGCCGGATCGCTCCTTTACGAGCAGTACTTC. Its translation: CASAGSLLYEQYF.

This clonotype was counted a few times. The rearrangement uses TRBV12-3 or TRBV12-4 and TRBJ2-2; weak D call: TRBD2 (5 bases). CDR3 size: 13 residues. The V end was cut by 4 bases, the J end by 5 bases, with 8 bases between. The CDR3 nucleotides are TGTGCCAGCAGTTCGGGAAGGACCGGGGAGCTGTTTTTT. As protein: CASSSGRTGELFF.

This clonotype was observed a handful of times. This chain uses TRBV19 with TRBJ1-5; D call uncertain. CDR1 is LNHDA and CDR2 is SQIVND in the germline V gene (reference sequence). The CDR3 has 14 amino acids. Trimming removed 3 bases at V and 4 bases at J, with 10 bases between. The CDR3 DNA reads TGTGCCAGTAGTATGCCCCCGGGGAATCAGCCCCAGCATTTT. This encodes CASSMPPGNQPQHF.

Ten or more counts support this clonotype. CDR3 protein: CASSSGAPNTQYF. Here the CDR3 DNA reads TGTGCCAGCAGCTCAGGGGCCCCGAATACGCAGTATTTT. The V call is TRBV7-8, the J call TRBJ2-3; a possible D gene is TRBD1 (6 bases). V was pared by 4 bases and J by 7 bases, with 12 bases between. Germline V gives CDR1 SGHVS, CDR2 FQNEAQ. The CDR3 length is 13 residues. Drawing the rest from reference TRBV7-8 and TRBJ2-3, the complete variable domain is GAGVSQSPRYKVAKRGQDVALRCDPISGHVSLFWYQQALGQGPEFLTYFQNEAQLDKSGLPSDRFFAERPEGSVSTLKIQRTQQEDSAVYLCASSSGAPNTQYFGPGTRLTVL.

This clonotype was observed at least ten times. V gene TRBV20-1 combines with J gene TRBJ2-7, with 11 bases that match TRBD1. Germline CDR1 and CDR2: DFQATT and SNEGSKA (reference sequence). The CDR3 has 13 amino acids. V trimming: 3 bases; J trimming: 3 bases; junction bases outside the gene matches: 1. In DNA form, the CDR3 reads TGCAGTGCTAGGGGGACAGGGGGCTACGAGCAGTACTTC. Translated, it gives CSARGTGGYEQYF.

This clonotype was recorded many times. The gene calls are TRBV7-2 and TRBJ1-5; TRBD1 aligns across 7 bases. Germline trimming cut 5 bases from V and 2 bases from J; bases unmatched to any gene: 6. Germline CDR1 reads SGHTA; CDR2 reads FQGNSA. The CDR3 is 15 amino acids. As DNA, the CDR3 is TGTGCCAGCAGCCAGACAGGGCTTGGCAATCAGCCCCAGCATTTT. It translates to CASSQTGLGNQPQHF. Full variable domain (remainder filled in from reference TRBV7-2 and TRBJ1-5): GAGVSQSPSNKVTEKGKDVELRCDPISGHTALYWYRQSLGQGLEFLIYFQGNSAPDKSGLPSDRFSAERTGGSVSTLTIQRTQQEDSAVYLCASSQTGLGNQPQHFGDGTRLSIL.

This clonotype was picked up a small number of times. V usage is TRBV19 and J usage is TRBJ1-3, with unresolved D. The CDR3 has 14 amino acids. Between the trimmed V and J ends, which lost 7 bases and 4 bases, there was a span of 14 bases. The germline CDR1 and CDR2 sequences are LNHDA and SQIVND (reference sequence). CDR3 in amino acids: CASMELLYGNTIYF. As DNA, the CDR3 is TGTGCCAGTATGGAGCTCCTCTACGGAAACACCATATATTTT.

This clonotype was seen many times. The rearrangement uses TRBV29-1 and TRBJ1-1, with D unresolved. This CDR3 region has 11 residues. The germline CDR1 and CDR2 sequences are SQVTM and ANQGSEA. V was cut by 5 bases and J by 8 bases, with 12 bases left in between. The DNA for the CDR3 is TGCAGCGTTTCAGTGGCTTCCGAAGCTTTCTTT. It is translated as CSVSVASEAFF.

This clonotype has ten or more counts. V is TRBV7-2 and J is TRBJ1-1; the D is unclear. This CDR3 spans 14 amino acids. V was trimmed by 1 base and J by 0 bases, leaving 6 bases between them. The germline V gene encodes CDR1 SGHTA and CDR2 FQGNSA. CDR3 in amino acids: CASSLDRMNTEAFF. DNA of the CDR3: TGTGCCAGCAGCTTAGACAGAATGAACACTGAAGCTTTCTTT.

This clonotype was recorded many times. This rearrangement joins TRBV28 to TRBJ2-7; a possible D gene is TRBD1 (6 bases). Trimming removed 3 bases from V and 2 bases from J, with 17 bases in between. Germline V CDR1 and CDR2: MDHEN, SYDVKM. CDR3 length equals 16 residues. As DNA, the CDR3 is TGTGCCAGCAGTTTGCCTGCTTACAGGGCAACCTACGAGCAGTACTTC. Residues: CASSLPAYRATYEQYF.

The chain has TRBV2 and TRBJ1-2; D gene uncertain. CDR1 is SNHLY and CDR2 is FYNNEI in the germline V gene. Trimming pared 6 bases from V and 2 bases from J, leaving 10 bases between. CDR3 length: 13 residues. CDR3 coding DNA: TGTGCCAGCAGCCCGCGGCAGAACTATGGCTACACCTTC. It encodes CASSPRQNYGYTF.

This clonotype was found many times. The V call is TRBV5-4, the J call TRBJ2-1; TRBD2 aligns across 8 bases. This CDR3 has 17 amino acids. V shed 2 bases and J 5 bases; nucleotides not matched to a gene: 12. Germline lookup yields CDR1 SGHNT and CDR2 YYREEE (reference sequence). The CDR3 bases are TGTGCCAGCAGCTTTCCTTCTCTCGGGGGGGGAAACAATGAGCAGTTCTTC. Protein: CASSFPSLGGGNNEQFF.